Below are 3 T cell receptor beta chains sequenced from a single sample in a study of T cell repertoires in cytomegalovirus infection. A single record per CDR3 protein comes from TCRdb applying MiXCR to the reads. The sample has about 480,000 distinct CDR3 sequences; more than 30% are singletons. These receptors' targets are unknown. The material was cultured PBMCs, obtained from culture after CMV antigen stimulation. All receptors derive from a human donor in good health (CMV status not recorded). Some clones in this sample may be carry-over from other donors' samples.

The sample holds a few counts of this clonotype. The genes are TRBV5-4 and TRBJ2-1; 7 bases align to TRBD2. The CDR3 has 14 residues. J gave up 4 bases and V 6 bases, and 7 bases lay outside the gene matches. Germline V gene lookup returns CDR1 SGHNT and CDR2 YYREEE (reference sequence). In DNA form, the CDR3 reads TGTGCCAGCACCAATGGGGGGGTGTACAATGAGCAGTTCTTC. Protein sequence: CASTNGGVYNEQFF.

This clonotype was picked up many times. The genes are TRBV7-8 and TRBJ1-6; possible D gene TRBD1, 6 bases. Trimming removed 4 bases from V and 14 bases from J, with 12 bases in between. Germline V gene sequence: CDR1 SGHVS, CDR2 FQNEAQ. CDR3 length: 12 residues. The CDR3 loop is CASSSWTVALHF. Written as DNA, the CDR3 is TGTGCCAGCAGCTCATGGACAGTGGCCCTCCACTTT.

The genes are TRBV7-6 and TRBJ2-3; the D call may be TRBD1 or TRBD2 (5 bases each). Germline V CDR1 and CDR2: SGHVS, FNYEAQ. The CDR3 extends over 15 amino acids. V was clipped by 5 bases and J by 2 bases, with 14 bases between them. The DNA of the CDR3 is TGTGCCAGCAGCCCCGCCGGGGCGGTCACAGATACGCAGTATTTT. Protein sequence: CASSPAGAVTDTQYF.